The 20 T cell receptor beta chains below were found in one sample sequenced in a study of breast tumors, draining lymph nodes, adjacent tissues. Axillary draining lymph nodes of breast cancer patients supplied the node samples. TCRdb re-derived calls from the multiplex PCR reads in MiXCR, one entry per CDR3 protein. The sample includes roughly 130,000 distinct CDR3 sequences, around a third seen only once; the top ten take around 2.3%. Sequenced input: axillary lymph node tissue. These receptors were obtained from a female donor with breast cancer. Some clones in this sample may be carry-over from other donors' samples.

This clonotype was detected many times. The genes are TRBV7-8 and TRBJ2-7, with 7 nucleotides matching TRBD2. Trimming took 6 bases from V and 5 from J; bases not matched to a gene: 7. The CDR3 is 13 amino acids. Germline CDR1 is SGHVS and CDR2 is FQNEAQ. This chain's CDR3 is CASRLSGAHEQYV. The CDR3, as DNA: TGTGCCAGCAGACTGAGCGGGGCCCACGAGCAGTACGTC.

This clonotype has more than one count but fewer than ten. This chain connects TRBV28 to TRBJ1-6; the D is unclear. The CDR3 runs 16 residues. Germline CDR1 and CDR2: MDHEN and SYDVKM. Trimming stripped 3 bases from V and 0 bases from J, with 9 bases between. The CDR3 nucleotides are TGTGCCAGCAGTTTCCCGCCCGACTCCTATAATTCACCCCTCCACTTT. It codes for CASSFPPDSYNSPLHF. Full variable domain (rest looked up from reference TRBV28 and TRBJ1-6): DVKVTQSSRYLVKRTGEKVFLECVQDMDHENMFWYRQDPGLGLRLIYFSYDVKMKEKGDIPEGYSVSREKKERFSLILESASTNQTSMYLCASSFPPDSYNSPLHFGNGTRLTVT.

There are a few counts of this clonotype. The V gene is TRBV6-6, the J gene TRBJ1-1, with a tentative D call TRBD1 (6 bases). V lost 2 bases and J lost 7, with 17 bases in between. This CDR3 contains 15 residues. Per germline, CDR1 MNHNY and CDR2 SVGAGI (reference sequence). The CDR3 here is CASSYKPGVGGEAFF. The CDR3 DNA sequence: TGTGCCAGCAGTTACAAACCAGGGGTTGGTGGTGAAGCTTTCTTT.

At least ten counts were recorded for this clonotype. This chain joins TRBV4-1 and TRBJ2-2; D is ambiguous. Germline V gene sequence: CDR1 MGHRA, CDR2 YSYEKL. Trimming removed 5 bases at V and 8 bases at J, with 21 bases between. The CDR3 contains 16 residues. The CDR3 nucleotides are TGCGCCAGCAGCGCCCGGTCGAACACGCCGGCGGGGGAGCTGTTTTTT. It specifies CASSARSNTPAGELFF.

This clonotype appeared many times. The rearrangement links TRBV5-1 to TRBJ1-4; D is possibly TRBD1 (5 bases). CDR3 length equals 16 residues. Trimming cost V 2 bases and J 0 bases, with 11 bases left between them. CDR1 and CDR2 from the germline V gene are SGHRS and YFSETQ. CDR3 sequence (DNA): TGCGCCAGCAGCTTAGGGACCGTCACAACTAATGAAAAACTGTTTTTT. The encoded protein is CASSLGTVTTNEKLFF.

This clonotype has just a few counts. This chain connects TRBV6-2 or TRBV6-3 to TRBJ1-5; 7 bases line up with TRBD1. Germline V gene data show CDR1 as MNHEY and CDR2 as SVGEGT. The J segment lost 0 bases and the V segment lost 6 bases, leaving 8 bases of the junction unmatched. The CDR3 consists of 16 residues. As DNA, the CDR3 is TGTGCCAGCAGACGACAGGGTAAAAATAGCAATCAGCCCCAGCATTTT. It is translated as CASRRQGKNSNQPQHF.

The CDR3 protein is CASSSRQATYEQYF. The CDR3 DNA is TGCGCCAGCAGCTCGAGACAGGCGACTTACGAGCAGTACTTC. The genes are TRBV5-1 and TRBJ2-7; a weak D match, TRBD1 (6 bases). The germline gives CDR1 SGHRS, CDR2 YFSETQ. The CDR3 sequence is 14 residues long. V shed 3 bases and J shed 4 bases, with 14 bases lying between them.

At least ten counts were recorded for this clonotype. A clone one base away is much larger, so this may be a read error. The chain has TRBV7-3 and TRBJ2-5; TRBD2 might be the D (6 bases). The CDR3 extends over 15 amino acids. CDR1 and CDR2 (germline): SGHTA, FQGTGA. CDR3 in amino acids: CASSYGGGPSETQHF. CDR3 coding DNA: TGTGCCAGCAGCTACGGGGGAGGTCCCTCAGAGACCCAGCACTTC.

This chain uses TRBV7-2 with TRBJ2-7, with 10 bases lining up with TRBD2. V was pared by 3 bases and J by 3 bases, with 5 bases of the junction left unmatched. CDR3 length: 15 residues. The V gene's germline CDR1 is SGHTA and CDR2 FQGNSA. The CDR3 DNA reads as TGTGCCAGCAGCTTCATGGGACTAGCGAACTACGAGCAGTACTTC. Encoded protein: CASSFMGLANYEQYF.

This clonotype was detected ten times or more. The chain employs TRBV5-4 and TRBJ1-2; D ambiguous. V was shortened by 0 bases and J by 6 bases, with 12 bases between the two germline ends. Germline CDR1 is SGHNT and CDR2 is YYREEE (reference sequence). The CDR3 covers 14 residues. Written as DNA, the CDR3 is TGTGCCAGCAGCTTGGTTTGGGATAGGGATGGCTACACCTTC. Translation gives CASSLVWDRDGYTF.

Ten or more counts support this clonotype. The CDR3 bases are TGTGCCAGCAGACGAGGACAGGGCGATTCACCCCTCCACTTT. Protein product: CASRRGQGDSPLHF. The chain has TRBV27 and TRBJ1-6; 8 nucleotides agree with TRBD1. The CDR3 length is 14 residues. From germline, CDR1 is MNHEY and CDR2 SMNVEV (reference sequence). The trim removed 6 bases at V and 8 bases at J, leaving 6 bases unmatched.

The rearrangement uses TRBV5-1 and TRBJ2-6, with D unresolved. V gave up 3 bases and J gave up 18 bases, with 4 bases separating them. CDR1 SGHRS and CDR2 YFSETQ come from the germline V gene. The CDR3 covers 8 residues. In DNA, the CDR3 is TGCGCCAGCAGCTCCGGGACTTTC. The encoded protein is CASSSGTF.

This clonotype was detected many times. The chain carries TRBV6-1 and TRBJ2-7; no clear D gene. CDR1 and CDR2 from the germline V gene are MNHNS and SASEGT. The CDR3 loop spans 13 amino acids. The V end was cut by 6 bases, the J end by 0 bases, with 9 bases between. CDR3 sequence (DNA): TGTGCCAGCAGGGACGGAGCCTCCTACGAGCAGTACGTC. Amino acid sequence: CASRDGASYEQYV.

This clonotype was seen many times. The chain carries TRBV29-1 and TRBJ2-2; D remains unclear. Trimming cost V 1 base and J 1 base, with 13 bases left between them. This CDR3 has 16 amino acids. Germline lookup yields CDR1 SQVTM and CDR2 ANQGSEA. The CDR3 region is CSVEASGRQNTGELFF. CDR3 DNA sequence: TGCAGCGTTGAAGCGTCAGGACGGCAGAACACCGGGGAGCTGTTTTTT.

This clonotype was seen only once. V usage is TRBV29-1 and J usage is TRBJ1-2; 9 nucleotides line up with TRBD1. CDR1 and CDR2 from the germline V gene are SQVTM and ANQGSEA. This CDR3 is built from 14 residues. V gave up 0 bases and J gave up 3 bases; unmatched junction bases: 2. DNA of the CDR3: TGCAGCGTTGAAGATACAGGGGGCTACTATGGCTACACCTTC. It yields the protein CSVEDTGGYYGYTF.

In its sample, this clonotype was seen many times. CDR3 sequence (DNA): TGTGCCACCCTTCTCTTGACAGGGGCTAGAGGCACCGGGGAGCTGTTTTTT. This gives the protein CATLLLTGARGTGELFF. The genes are TRBV12-3 or TRBV12-4 and TRBJ2-2, with TRBD1 matching 8 bases. J was trimmed by 4 bases and V by 10 bases; bases with no gene match: 17. The CDR3 extends over 17 amino acids.

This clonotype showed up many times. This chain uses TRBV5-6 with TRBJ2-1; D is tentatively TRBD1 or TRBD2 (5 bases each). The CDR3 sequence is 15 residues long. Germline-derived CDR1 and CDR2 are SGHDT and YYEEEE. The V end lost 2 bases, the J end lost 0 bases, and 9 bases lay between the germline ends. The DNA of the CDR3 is TGTGCCAGCAGCTTTTGGGGGACCTCCTACAATGAGCAGTTCTTC. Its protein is CASSFWGTSYNEQFF.

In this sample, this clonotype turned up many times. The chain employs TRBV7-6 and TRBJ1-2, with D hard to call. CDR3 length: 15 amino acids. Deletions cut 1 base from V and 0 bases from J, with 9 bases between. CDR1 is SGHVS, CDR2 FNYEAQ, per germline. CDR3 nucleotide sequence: TGTGCCAGCAGCTTAGAGGCGAACCCTAACTATGGCTACACCTTC. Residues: CASSLEANPNYGYTF.

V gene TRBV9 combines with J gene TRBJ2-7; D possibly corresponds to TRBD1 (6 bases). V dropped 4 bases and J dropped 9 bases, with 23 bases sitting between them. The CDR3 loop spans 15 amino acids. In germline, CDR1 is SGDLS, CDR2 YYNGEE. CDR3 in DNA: TGTGCCAGCAGCCTCCCCGGACAGTGGCCCCACGGGCAGTACTTC. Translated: CASSLPGQWPHGQYF.

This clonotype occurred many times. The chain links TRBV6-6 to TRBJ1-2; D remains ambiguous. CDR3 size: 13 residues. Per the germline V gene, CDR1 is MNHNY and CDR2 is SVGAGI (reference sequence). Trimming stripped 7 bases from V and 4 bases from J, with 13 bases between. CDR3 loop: CASTEGRPYGYTF. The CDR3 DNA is TGTGCCAGCACCGAAGGGCGTCCCTATGGCTACACCTTC.